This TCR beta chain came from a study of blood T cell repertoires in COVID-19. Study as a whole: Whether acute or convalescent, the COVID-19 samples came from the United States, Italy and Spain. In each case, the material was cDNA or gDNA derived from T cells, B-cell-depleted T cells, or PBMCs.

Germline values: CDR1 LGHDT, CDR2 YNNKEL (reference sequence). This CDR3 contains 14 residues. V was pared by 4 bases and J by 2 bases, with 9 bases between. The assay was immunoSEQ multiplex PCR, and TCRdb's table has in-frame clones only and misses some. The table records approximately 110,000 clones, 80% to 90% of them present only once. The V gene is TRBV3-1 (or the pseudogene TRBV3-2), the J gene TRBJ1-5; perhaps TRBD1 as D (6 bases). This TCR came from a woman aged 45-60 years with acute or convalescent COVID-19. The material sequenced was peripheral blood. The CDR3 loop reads CASSLSGGNQPQHF. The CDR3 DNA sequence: TGTGCCAGCAGCCTATCAGGGGGCAATCAGCCCCAGCATTTT.